One sample yielded the 6 T cell receptor beta chains listed below, sequenced in a study of identifying expanded T cells in peripheral blood. Method: immunoSEQ multiplex PCR; TCRdb's copy keeps in-frame clones and lacks some. The sample has 60,000 to 70,000 clones; about 80% are singletons. The sequencing sample was made of blood. All receptors come from a person aged 18 to 75 in good health.

V usage is TRBV11-2 and J usage is TRBJ2-7, with a possible D match to TRBD2 (6 bases). CDR1 and CDR2 (germline): SGHAT, FQNNGV. This CDR3 has 15 residues. Trimming removed 4 bases at V and 2 bases at J, with 15 bases between. This CDR3 reads CASSSPGLATYEQYF. In DNA, the CDR3 is TGTGCCAGCAGCTCGCCGGGACTCGCCACCTACGAGCAGTACTTC.

The V call is TRBV6-7, the J call TRBJ1-5, with D unresolved. TRBV6-7 is an ORF, and what it does is uncertain. The length of the CDR3 is 10 residues. V was cut by 6 bases and J by 6 bases, with 3 bases left in between. CDR3 in DNA: TGTGCCAGCAGCTTTCAGCCCCAGCATTTT. Protein sequence: CASSFQPQHF.

The chain links TRBV4-1 to TRBJ2-7; 7 bases match TRBD2. Trimming at V came to 2 bases and at J to 4 bases, leaving 11 bases not matched to a gene. The germline V gene has CDR1 MGHRA and CDR2 YSYEKL. The CDR3 loop spans 16 amino acids. The CDR3 here is CASSQKGGRERYEQYF. CDR3 DNA: TGCGCCAGCAGCCAAAAGGGAGGGCGGGAGAGATACGAGCAGTACTTC.

This clone has just a few counts. The DNA of the CDR3 is TGTGCCAGCAGCTTGGATGGACAGGGGTTTAGTAATGAGCAGTTCTTC. This translates into CASSLDGQGFSNEQFF. The chain uses TRBV5-6 and TRBJ2-1, with TRBD1 matching over 9 bases. Germline trimming cut 0 bases from V and 7 bases from J; bases unmatched to any gene: 8. CDR3 length: 16 residues. The V gene's germline CDR1 is SGHDT and CDR2 YYEEEE. Looking up the rest from reference TRBV5-6 and TRBJ2-1 gives the full variable domain: DAGVTQSPTHLIKTRGQQVTLRCSPKSGHDTVSWYQQALGQGPQFIFQYYEEEERQRGNFPDRFSGHQFPNYSSELNVNALLLGDSALYLCASSLDGQGFSNEQFFGPGTRLTVL.

This chain links TRBV18 with TRBJ2-3; D unclear. Trimming pared 4 bases from V and 6 bases from J, leaving 11 bases between. The CDR3 sequence is 13 residues long. Germline CDR1 and CDR2: KGHSH and LQKENI. CDR3 in DNA: TGTGCCAGCTCACGGTCCCTGGGGGATACGCAGTATTTT. This translates into CASSRSLGDTQYF.

The chain couples TRBV29-1 to TRBJ2-5; 9 bases map to TRBD1. V lost 7 bases and J lost 2; bases outside the gene matches: 11. CDR3 length equals 15 residues. CDR1 is SQVTM and CDR2 is ANQGSEA in the germline V gene. CDR3 loop: CSARAGQGQQETQYF. CDR3 DNA: TGCAGCGCCAGAGCGGGACAGGGCCAGCAAGAGACCCAGTACTTC.